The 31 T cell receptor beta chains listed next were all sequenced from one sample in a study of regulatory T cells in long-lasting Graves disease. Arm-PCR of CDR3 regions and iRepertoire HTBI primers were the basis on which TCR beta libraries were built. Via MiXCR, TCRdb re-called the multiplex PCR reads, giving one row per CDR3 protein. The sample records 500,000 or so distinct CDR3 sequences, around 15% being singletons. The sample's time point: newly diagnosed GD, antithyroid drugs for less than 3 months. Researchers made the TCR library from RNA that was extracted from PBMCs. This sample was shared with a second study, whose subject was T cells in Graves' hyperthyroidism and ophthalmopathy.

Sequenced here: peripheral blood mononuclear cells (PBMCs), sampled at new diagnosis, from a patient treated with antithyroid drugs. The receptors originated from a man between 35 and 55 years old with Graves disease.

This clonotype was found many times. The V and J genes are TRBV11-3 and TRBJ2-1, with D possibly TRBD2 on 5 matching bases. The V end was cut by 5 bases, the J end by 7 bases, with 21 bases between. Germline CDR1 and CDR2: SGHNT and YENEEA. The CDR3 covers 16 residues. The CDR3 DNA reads TGTGCCAGCAGCCCACTAGGACGGATCGTGTCGAATGAGCAGTTCTTC. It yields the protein CASSPLGRIVSNEQFF.

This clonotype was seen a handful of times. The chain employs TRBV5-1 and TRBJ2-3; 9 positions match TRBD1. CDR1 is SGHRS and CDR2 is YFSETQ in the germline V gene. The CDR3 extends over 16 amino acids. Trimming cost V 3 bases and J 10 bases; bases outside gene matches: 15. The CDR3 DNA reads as TGCGCCAGCAGCTCGGAGGACAGGGGCTACGGGGAGGCGCAGTATTTT. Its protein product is CASSSEDRGYGEAQYF.

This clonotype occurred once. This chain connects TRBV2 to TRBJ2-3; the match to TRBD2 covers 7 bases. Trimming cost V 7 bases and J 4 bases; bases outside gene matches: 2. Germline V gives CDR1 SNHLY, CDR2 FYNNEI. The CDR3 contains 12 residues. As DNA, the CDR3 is TGTGCCAGCAACGCGGGGGCAGATACGCAGTATTTT. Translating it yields CASNAGADTQYF.

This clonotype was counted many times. The CDR3, as DNA: TGTGCCAGCAGTTTGGTGGCCTACGAGCAGTACTTC. As protein: CASSLVAYEQYF. This chain uses TRBV28 with TRBJ2-7; no reliable D call. The germline CDR1 and CDR2 sequences are MDHEN and SYDVKM. The CDR3 contains 12 residues. V was trimmed by 3 bases and J by 2 bases, leaving 5 bases between them.

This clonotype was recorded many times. Here the CDR3 reads CASTPGKRILQETQYF. The CDR3 DNA is TGTGCCAGCACCCCCGGTAAGCGGATACTCCAAGAGACCCAGTACTTC. This chain links TRBV28 with TRBJ2-5, with D possibly TRBD2 on 5 matching bases. There are 16 residues in the CDR3. Germline values: CDR1 MDHEN, CDR2 SYDVKM. The V and J ends lost 7 bases and 1 base respectively, with 19 bases between them. Variable domain in full (rest from reference TRBV28 and TRBJ2-5): DVKVTQSSRYLVKRTGEKVFLECVQDMDHENMFWYRQDPGLGLRLIYFSYDVKMKEKGDIPEGYSVSREKKERFSLILESASTNQTSMYLCASTPGKRILQETQYFGPGTRLLVL.

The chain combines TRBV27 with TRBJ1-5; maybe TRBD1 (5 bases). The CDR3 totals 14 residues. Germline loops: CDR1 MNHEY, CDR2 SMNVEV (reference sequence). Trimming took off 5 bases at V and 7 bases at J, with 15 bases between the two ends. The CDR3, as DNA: TGTGCCAGCAGTAAATCTCTCAGGGACCAGCCCCAGCATTTT. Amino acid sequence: CASSKSLRDQPQHF.

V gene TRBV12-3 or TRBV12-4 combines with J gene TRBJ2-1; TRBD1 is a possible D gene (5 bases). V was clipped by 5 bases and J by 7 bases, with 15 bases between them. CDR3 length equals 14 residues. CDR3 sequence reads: CASSPQGGRNEQFF. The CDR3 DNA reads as TGTGCCAGCAGTCCGCAGGGTGGACGGAATGAGCAGTTCTTC.

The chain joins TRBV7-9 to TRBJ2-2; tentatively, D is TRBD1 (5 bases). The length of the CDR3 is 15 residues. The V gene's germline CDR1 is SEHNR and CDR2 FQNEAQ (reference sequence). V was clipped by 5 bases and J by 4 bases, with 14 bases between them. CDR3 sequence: CASSPSQGATGELFF. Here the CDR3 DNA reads TGTGCCAGCAGCCCAAGTCAGGGTGCCACCGGGGAGCTGTTTTTT.

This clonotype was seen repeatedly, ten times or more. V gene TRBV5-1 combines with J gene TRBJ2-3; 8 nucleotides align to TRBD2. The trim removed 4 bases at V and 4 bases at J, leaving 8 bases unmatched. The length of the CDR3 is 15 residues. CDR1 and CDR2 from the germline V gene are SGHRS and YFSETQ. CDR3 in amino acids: CASSLEAGGSDTQYF. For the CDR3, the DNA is TGCGCCAGCAGCCTTGAGGCGGGAGGATCAGATACGCAGTATTTT.

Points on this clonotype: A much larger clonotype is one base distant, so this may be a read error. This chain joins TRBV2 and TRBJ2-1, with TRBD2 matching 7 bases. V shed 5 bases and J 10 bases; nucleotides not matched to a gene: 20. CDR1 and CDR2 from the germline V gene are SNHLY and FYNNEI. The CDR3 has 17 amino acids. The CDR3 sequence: CASSYSIEGGSSYEQFF. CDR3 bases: TGTGCCAGCAGTTACTCGATTGAGGGAGGGAGTTCCTACGAGCAGTTCTTC.

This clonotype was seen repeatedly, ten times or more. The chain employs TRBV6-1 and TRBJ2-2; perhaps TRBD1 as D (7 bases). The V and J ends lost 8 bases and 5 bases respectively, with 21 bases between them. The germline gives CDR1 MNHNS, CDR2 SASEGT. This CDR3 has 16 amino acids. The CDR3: CASAPLVRGVTGELFF. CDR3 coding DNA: TGTGCCAGCGCCCCCCTGGTCAGGGGGGTTACCGGGGAGCTGTTTTTT.

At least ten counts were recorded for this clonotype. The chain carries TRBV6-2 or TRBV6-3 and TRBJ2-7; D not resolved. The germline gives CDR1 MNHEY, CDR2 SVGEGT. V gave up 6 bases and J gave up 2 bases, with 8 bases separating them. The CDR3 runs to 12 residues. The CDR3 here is CASRPHTYEQYF. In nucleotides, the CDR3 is TGTGCCAGCAGACCACATACCTACGAGCAGTACTTC.

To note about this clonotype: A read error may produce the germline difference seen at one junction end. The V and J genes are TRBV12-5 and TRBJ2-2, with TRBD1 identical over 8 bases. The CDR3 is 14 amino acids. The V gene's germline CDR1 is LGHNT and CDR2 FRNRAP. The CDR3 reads CAGGEDRAAGELFF. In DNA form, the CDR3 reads TGTGCTGGTGGAGAGGACAGGGCGGCCGGGGAGCTGTTTTTT.

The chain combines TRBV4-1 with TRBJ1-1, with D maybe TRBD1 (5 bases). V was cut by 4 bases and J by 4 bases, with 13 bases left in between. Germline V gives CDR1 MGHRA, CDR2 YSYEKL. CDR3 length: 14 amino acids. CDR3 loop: CASSREGRGTEAFF. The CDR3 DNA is TGCGCCAGCAGCCGGGAGGGAAGGGGCACTGAAGCTTTCTTT.

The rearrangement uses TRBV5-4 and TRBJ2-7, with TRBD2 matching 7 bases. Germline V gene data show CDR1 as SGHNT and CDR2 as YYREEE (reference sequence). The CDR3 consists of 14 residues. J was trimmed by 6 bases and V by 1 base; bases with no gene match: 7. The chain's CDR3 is CASSLRGRASEQYF. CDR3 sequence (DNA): TGTGCCAGCAGCTTGAGAGGGAGGGCCTCCGAGCAGTACTTC.

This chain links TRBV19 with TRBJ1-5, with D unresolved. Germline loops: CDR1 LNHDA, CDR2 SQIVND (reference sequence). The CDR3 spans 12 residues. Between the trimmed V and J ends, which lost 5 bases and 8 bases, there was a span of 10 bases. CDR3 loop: CASSDTGEPQHF. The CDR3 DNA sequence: TGTGCCAGTAGTGATACTGGGGAGCCCCAGCATTTT.

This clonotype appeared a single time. CDR3 sequence (DNA): TGCAGTGCTAGACCCGTACCGGGACAGGGATACGAGCAGTACTTC. It is translated as CSARPVPGQGYEQYF. V is TRBV20-1 and J is TRBJ2-7; 9 bases agree with TRBD1. The V gene end was trimmed by 2 bases and the J gene end by 4 bases; junction bases not matched to a gene: 9. The CDR3 has 15 amino acids. Germline CDR1 is DFQATT and CDR2 is SNEGSKA (reference sequence).

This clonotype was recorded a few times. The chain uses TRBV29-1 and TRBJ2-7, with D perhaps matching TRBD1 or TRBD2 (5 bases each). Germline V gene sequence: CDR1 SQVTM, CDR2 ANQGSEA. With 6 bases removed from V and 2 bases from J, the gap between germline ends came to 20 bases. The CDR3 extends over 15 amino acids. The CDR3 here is CSVQWTRDQTYEQYF. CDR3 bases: TGCAGCGTCCAATGGACACGGGACCAAACCTACGAGCAGTACTTC.

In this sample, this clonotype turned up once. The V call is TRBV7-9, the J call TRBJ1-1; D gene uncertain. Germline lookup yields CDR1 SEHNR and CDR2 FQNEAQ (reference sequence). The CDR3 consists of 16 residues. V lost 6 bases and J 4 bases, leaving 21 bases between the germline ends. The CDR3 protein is CASSHLVVGSRTEAFF. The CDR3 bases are TGTGCCAGCAGTCATCTCGTCGTAGGGTCGCGCACTGAAGCTTTCTTT. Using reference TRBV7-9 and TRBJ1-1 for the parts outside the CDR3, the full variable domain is DTGVSQNPRHKITKRGQNVTFRCDPISEHNRLYWYRQTLGQGPEFLTYFQNEAQLEKSRLLSDRFSAERPKGSFSTLEIQRTEQGDSAMYLCASSHLVVGSRTEAFFGQGTRLTVV.

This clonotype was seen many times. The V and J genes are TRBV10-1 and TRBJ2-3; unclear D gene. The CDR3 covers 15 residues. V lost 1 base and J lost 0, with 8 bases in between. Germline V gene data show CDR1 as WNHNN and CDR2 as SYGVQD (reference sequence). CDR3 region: CASSELATSTDTQYF. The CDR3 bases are TGCGCCAGCAGTGAGTTAGCAACTAGCACAGATACGCAGTATTTT.

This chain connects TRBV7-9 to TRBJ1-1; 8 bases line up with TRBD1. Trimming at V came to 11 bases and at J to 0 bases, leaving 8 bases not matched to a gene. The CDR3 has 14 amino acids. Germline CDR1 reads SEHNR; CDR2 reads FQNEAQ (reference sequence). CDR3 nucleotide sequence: TGTGCCCATCAGGGGGCCCCCATGAACACTGAAGCTTTCTTT. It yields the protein CAHQGAPMNTEAFF.

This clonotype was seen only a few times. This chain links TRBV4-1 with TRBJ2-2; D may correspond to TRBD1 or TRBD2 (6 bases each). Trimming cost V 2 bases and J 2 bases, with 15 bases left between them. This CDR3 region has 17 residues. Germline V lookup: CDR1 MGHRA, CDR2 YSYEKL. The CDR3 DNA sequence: TGCGCCAGCAGCCAACCCCCCGGGGGCCGAAACACCGGGGAGCTGTTTTTT. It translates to CASSQPPGGRNTGELFF.

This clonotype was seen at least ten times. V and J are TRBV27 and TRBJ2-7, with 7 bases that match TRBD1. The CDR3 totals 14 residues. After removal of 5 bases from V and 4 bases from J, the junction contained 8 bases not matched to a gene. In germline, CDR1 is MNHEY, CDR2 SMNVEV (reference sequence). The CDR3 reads CASSTRTGRYEQYF. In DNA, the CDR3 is TGTGCCAGCAGTACAAGGACAGGACGATACGAGCAGTACTTC.

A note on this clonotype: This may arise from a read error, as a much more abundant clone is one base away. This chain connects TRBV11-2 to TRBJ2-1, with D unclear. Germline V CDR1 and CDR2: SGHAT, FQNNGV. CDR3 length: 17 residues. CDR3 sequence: CASSQHPAKSSYNEQLF. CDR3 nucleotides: TGTGCCAGCAGCCAACATCCAGCGAAGAGCTCCTACAATGAGCAGCTCTTC.

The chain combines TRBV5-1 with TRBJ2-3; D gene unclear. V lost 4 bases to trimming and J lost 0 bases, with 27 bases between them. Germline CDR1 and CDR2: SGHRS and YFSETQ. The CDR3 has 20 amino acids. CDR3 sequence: CASSLGSSGLLGLSTDTQYF. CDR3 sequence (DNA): TGCGCCAGCAGCCTGGGCAGTTCCGGGCTTTTGGGTCTTAGCACAGATACGCAGTATTTT.

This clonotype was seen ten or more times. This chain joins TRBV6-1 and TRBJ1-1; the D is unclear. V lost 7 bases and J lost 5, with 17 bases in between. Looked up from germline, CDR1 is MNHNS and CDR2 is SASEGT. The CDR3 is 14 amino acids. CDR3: CASTPNGEGTEAFF. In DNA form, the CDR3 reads TGTGCCAGCACCCCGAATGGGGAAGGGACTGAAGCTTTCTTT.

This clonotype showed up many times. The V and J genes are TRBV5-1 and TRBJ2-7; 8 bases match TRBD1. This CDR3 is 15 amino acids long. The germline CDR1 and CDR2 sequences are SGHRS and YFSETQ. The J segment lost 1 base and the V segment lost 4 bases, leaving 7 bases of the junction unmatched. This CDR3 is CASSLRDRRSYEQYF. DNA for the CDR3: TGCGCCAGCAGCCTAAGGGACAGGCGGTCCTACGAGCAGTACTTC.

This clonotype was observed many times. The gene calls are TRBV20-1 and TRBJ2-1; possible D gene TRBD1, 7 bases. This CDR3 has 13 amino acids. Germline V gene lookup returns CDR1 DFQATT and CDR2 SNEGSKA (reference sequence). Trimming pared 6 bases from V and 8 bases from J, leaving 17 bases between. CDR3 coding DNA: TGCAGTGCCTCGAGACAGGGAGGTTATGAGCAGTTCTTC. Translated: CSASRQGGYEQFF.

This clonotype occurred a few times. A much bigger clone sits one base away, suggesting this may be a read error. The CDR3 loop reads CASSESGHETQSF. The CDR3 region has the DNA TGTGCCAGCTCCGAGTCAGGGCACGAGACCCAGTCCTTC. The chain carries TRBV10-3 and TRBJ2-5, with a tentative D call TRBD1 (5 bases). The CDR3 loop spans 13 amino acids. Germline CDR1 reads ENHRY; CDR2 reads SYGVKD.

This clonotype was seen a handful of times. CDR3 nucleotide sequence: TGTGCCAGCAGTCGGACAGGGGACCAAGAGACCCAGTACTTC. Encoded protein: CASSRTGDQETQYF. The J gene is TRBJ2-5, the V gene TRBV12-3 or TRBV12-4, with TRBD1 matching 9 bases. The length of the CDR3 is 14 residues. Trimming took 5 bases from V and 0 from J; bases not matched to a gene: 1.

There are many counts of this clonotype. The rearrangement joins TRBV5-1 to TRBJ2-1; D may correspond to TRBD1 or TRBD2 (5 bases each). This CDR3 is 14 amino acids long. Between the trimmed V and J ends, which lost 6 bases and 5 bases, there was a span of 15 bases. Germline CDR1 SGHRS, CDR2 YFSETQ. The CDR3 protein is CASTLGTANNEQFF. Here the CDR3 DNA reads TGCGCCAGCACCCTCGGGACCGCCAACAATGAGCAGTTCTTC.